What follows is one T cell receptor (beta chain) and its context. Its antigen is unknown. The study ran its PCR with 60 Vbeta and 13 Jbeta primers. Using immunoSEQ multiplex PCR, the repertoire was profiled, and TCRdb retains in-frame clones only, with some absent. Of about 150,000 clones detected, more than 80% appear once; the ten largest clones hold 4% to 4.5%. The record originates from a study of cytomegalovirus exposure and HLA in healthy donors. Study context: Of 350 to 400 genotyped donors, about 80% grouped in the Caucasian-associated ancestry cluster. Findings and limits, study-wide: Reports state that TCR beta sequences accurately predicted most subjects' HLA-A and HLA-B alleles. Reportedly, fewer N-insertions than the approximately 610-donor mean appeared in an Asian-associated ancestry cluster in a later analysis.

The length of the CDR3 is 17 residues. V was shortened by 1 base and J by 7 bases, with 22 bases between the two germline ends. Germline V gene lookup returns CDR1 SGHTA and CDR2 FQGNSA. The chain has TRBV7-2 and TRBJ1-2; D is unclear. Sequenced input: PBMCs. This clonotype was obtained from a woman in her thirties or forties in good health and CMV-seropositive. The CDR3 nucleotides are TGTGCCAGCAGCTTAGGCGGCCGGGGAACATTAAGTCGTGGCTACACCTTC. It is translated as CASSLGGRGTLSRGYTF.